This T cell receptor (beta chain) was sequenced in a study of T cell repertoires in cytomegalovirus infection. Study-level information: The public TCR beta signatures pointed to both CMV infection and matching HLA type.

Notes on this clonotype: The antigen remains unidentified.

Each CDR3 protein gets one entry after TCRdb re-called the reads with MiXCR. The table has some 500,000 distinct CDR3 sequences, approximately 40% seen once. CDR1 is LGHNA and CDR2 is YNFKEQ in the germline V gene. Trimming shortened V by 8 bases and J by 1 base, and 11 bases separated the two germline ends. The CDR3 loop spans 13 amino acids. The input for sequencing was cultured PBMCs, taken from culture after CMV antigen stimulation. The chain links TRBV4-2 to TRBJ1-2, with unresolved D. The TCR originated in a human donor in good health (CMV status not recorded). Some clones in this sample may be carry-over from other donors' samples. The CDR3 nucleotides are TGTGCCAGCCGGACGGCCATTAACTATGGCTACACCTTC. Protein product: CASRTAINYGYTF.